The present entry profiles one TCR beta chain with its context. Its antigen is unidentified. The sample originates from a study of blood T cells in healthy people across ages. The CDR3 is 18 amino acids. Looked up from germline, CDR1 is SGHNT and CDR2 is YENEEA. J lost 7 bases, V lost 5 bases, and 20 bases had no gene match. Whole-study findings and limits: The unsorted PBMCs prevented any conclusive comparison of naive versus antigen-experienced cells. Expanded clonotype shifts may have been confounded, as the donors had an unknown CMV status.

At least 7 million PBMCs were isolated per sample. Per sample, at least 6 micrograms of total RNA were extracted. Sample-barcoded 5' priming and a J-beta primer mix drove a second PCR of roughly 7 to 11 cycles. From the 5' RACE reads, TCRdb called clonotypes with MiXCR, one entry per CDR3 protein. The sample yields roughly 800,000 distinct CDR3 sequences, roughly 50% seen once. The receptor's source is a man at least 80 years old in good health. Sequencing input: blood. V is TRBV11-3 and J is TRBJ2-1, with 7 bases that match TRBD1. CDR3 DNA: TGTGCCAGCAGCCTGACCTCCACAGGGGCCGGAGGTAAGAATGAGCAGTTCTTC. Translation gives CASSLTSTGAGGKNEQFF.